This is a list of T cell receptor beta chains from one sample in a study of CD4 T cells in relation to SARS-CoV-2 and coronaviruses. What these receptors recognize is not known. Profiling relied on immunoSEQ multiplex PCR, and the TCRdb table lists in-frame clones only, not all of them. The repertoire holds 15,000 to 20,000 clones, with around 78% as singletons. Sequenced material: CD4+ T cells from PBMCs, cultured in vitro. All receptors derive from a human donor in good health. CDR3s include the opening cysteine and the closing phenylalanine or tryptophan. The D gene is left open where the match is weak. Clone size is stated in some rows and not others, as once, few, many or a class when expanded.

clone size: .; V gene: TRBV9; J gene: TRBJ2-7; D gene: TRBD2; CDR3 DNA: TGTGCCAGCAGCGTATTGGCGGGAGCCTACGAGCAGTACTTC; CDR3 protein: CASSVLAGAYEQYF
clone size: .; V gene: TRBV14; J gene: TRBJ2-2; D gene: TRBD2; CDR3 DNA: TGTGCCAGCAGCCAAGATTACGGCGGGAGGGCCCACACCGGGGAGCTGTTTTTT; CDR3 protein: CASSQDYGGRAHTGELFF
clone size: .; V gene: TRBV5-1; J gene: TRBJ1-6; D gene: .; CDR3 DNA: TGCGCCAGCAGCTTGTGGGCTTCCGATAATTCACCCCTCCACTTT; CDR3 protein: CASSLWASDNSPLHF
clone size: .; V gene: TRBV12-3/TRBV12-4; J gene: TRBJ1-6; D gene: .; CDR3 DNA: TGTGCCAGCAGTAAACACCCTCCGGCCCTCCACTTT; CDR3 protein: CASSKHPPALHF
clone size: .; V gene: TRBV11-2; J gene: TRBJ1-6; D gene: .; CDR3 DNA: TGTGCCAGCAGCTTAGAAGTGAGCTCCTATAATTCACCCCTCCACTTT; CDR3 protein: CASSLEVSSYNSPLHF
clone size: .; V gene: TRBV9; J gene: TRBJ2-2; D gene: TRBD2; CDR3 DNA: TGTGCCAGCAGCTGGCCCAACCAGACTAGCGGGAGGCTTAGGCCCGGGGAGCTGTTTTTT; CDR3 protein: CASSWPNQTSGRLRPGELFF
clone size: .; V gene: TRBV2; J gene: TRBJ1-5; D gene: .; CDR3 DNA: TGTGCCAGCAGTGATCTACGCAATCAGCCCCAGCATTTT; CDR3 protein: CASSDLRNQPQHF
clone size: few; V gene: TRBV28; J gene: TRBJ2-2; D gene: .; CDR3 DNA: TGTGCCAGCAGTGTGACACCGGAACACGGGGAGCTGTTTTTT; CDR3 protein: CASSVTPEHGELFF
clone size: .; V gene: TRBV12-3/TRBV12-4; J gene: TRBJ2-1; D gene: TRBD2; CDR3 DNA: TGTGCCAGCAGTTCCAGGGAGGGCCCTGAGTTCTTC; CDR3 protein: CASSSREGPEFF
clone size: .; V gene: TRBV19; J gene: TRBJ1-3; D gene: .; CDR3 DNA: TGTGCCAGTAGTGGGACACCCTCTGGAAACACCATATATTTT; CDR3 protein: CASSGTPSGNTIYF
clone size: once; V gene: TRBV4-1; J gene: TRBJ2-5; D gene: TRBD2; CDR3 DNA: TGCGCCAGCAGCCGCGGGGGACTAGCGGGAGGGGCCCGAGAGACCCAGTACTTC; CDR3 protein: CASSRGGLAGGARETQYF
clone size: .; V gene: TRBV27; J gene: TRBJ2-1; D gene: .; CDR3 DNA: TGTGCCAGCAAGGGCCCATACAATGAGCAGTTCTTC; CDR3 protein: CASKGPYNEQFF
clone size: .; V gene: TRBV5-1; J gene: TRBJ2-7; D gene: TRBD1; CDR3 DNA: TGCGCCAGCAGCTTGGGTGGAACAGGGGTCCCCTACGAGCAGTACTTC; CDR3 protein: CASSLGGTGVPYEQYF
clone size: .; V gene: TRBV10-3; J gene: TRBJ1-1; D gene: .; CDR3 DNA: TGTGCCACCTCCCCCCGGCAGGAATACACTGAAGCTTTCTTT; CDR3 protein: CATSPRQEYTEAFF
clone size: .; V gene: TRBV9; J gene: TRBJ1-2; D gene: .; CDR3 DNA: TGTGCCAGCAGCGTAGACGGGGATCGTGGCTACACCTTC; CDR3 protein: CASSVDGDRGYTF